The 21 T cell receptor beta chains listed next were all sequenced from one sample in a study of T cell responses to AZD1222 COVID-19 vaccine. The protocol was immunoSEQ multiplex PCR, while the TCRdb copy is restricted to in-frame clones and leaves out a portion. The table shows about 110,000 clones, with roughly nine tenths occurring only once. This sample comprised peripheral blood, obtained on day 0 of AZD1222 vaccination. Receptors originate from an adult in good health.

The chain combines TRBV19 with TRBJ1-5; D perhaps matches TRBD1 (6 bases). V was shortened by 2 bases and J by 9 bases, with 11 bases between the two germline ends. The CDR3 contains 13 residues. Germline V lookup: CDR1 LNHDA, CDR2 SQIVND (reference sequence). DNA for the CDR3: TGTGCCAGTAGTATAACGGGGGGGCCGCCCCAGCATTTT. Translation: CASSITGGPPQHF.

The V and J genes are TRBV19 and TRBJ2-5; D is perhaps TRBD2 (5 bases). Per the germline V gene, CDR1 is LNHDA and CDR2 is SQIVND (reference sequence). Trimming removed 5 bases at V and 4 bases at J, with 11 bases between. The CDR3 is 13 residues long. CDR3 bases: TGTGCCAGTAGTCACCTAGCTCTAGAGACCCAGTACTTC. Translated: CASSHLALETQYF.

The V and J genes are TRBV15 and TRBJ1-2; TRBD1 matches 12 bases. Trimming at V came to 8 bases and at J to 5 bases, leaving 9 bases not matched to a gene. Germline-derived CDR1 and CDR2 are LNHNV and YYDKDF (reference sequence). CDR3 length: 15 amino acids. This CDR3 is CATSAGTGGEYGYTF. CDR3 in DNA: TGTGCCACCTCAGCCGGGACAGGGGGCGAATATGGCTACACCTTC. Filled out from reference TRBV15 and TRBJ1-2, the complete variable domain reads DAMVIQNPRYQVTQFGKPVTLSCSQTLNHNVMYWYQQKSSQAPKLLFHYYDKDFNNEADTPDNFQSRRPNTSFCFLDIRSPGLGDTAMYLCATSAGTGGEYGYTFGSGTRLTVV.

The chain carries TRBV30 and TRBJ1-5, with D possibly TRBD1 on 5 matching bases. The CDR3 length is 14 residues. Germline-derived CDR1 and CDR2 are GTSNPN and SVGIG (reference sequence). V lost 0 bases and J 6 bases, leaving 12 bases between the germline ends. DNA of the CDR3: TGTGCCTGGAGTGTAGGTCAGGGTTTTCAGCCCCAGCATTTT. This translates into CAWSVGQGFQPQHF.

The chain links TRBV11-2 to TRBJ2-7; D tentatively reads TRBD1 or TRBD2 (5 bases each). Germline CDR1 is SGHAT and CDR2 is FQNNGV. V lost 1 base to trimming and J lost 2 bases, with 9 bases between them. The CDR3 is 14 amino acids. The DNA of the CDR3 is TGTGCCAGCAGCTTAGCGCAGGGACCCTACGAGCAGTACTTC. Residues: CASSLAQGPYEQYF.

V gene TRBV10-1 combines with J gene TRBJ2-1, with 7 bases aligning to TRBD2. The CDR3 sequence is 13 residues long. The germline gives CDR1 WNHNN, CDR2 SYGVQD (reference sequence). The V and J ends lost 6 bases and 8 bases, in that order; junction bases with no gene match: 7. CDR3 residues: CASSAGTMDEQFF. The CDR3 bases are TGCGCCAGCAGCGCCGGGACTATGGATGAGCAGTTCTTC.

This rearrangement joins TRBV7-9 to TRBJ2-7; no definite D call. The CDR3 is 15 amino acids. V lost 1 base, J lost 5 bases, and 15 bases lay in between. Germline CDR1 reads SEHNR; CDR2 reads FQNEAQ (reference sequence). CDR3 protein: CASSLDLSSRHEQYF. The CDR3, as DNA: TGTGCCAGCAGCTTAGATTTGAGCTCTCGGCACGAGCAGTACTTC.

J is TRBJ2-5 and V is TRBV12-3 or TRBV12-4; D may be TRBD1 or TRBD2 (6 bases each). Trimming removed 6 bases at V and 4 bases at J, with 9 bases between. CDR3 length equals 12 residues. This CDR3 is CASRQGGETQYF. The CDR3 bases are TGTGCCAGCAGACAGGGAGGAGAGACCCAGTACTTC.

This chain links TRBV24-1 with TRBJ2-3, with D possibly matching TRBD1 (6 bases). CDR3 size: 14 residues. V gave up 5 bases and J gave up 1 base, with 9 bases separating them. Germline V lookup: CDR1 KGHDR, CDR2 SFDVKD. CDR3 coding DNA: TGTGCCACCAGTGTGGGACAAGGCACAGATACGCAGTATTTT. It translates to CATSVGQGTDTQYF.

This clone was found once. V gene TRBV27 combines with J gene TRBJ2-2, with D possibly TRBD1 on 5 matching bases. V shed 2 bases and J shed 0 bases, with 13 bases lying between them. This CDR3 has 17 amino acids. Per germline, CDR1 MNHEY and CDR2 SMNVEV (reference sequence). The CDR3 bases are TGTGCCAGCAGTTTAAACTTGGGGCAGGCGAACACCGGGGAGCTGTTTTTT. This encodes CASSLNLGQANTGELFF.

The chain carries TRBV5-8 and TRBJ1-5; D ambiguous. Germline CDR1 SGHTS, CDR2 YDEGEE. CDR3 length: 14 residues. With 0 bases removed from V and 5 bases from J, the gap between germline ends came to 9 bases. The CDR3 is CASSLEQSHQPQHF. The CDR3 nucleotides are TGTGCCAGCAGCTTGGAGCAGTCACATCAGCCCCAGCATTTT. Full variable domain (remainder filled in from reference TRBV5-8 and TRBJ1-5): EAGVTQSPTHLIKTRGQQATLRCSPISGHTSVYWYQQALGLGLQFLLWYDEGEERNRGNFPPRFSGRQFPNYSSELNVNALELEDSALYLCASSLEQSHQPQHFGDGTRLSIL.

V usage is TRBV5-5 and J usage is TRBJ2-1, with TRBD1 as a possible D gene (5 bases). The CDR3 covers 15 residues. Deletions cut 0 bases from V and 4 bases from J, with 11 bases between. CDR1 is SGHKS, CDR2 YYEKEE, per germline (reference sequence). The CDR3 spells CASSLGAGPYNEQFF. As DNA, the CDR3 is TGTGCCAGCAGCTTGGGGGCAGGGCCATACAATGAGCAGTTCTTC. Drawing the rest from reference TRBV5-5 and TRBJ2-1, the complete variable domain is DAGVTQSPTHLIKTRGQQVTLRCSPISGHKSVSWYQQVLGQGPQFIFQYYEKEERGRGNFPDRFSARQFPNYSSELNVNALLLGDSALYLCASSLGAGPYNEQFFGPGTRLTVL.

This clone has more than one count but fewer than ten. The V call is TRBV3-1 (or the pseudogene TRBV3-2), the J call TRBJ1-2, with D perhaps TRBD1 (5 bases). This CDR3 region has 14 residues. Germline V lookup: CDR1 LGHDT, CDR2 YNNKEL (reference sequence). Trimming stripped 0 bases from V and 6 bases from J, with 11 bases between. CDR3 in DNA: TGTGCCAGCAGCCAAGATGTAGGGGTGAATGGCTACACCTTC. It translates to CASSQDVGVNGYTF.

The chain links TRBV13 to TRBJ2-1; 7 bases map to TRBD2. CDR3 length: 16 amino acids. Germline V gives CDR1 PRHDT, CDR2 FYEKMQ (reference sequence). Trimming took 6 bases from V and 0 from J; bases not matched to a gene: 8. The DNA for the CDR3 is TGTGCCAGCAGTCATACTAGCGTCAGCTCCTACAATGAGCAGTTCTTC. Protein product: CASSHTSVSSYNEQFF.

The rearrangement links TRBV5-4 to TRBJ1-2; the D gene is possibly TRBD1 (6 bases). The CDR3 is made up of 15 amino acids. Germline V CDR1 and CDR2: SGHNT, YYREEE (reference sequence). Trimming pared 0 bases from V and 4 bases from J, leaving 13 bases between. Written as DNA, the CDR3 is TGTGCCAGCAGCTTGGACCGGGGGGCTGGCTATGGCTACACCTTC. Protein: CASSLDRGAGYGYTF.

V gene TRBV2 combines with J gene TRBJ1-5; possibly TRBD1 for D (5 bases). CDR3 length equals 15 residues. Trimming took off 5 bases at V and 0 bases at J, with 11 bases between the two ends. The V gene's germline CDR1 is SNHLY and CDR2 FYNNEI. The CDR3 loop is CASSWDASSNQPQHF. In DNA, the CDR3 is TGTGCCAGCAGTTGGGACGCGAGTAGCAATCAGCCCCAGCATTTT.

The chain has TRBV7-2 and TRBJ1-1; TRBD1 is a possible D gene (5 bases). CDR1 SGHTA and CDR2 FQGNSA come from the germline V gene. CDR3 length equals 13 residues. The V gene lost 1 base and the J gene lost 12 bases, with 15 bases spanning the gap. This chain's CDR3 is CASSLGGGTVTFF. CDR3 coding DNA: TGTGCCAGCAGCTTAGGGGGCGGCACCGTAACTTTCTTT.

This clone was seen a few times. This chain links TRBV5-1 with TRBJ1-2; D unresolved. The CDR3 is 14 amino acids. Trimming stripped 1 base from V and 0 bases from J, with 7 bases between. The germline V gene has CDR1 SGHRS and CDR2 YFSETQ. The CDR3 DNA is TGCGCCAGCAGCTTGAGGGAATCTAACTATGGCTACACCTTC. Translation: CASSLRESNYGYTF. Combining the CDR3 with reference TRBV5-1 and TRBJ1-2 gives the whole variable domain KAGVTQTPRYLIKTRGQQVTLSCSPISGHRSVSWYQQTPGQGLQFLFEYFSETQRNKGNFPGRFSGRQFSNSRSEMNVSTLELGDSALYLCASSLRESNYGYTFGSGTRLTVV.

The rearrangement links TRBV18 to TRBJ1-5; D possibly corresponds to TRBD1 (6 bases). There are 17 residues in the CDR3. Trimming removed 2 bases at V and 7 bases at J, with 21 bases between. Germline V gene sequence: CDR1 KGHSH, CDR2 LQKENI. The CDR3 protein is CASSPSGGLNRGQPQHF. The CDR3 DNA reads TGTGCCAGCTCACCATCGGGGGGGCTAAATCGAGGACAGCCCCAGCATTTT.

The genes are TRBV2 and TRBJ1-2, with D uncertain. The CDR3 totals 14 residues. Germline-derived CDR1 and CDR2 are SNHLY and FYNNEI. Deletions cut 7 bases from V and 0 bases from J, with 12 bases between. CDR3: CASISDVANYGYTF. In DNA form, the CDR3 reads TGTGCCAGCATCTCGGACGTGGCTAACTATGGCTACACCTTC.

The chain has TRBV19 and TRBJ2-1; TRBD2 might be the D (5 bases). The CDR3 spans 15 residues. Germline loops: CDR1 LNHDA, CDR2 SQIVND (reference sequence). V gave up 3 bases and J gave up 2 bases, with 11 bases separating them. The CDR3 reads CASSILASTYNEQFF. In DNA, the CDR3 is TGTGCCAGTAGTATCCTAGCTAGCACCTACAATGAGCAGTTCTTC.